This TCR beta chain was identified in a study of blood T cell repertoires in COVID-19. Study-level information: COVID-19 samples from acute and convalescent phases originated in the United States, Italy and Spain.

Which cohort a participant joined came from the clinical history participants gave. Cohort 3 donors were reported recovered after two negative PCRs, clearance, or symptom resolution. Trimming cost V 0 bases and J 0 bases, with 10 bases left between them. There are 16 residues in the CDR3. Looked up from germline, CDR1 is SGDLS and CDR2 is YYNGEE. Measured with immunoSEQ multiplex PCR; TCRdb has only the in-frame clones, and not every one. Here the sample spans 280,000 or so clones, 80% to 90% being singletons. The TCR comes from a man aged 25 to 40 who had recovered from COVID-19. The source material was PBMCs or T cells enriched from blood (not recorded which). The J gene is TRBJ1-5, the V gene TRBV9; weak D call: TRBD1 (5 bases). CDR3 bases: TGTGCCAGCAGCGTAGGTGGGGACTATAGCAATCAGCCCCAGCATTTT. Its translation is CASSVGGDYSNQPQHF.